A selection of T cell receptor beta chains follows, all from one sample in a study of blood T cell repertoires in COVID-19. The assay was immunoSEQ multiplex PCR, and TCRdb's table has in-frame clones only and misses some. The sample yields about 120,000 clones, more than 70% seen once. Sequenced input: peripheral blood. The receptors shown here come from a man aged 45-65 years with acute or convalescent COVID-19. CDR3s include the opening cysteine and the closing phenylalanine or tryptophan. A D gene is named only where the DNA matches it firmly. Not every row has a clone size; where given, it reads once, few, many or a size class.

TGTGCCAGCAGTCTCAGGACAGGAGCTTCTTTCTTT CASSLRTGASFF - TRBV12-3/TRBV12-4 12 TRBJ1-1 TRBD1
TGCAGCGCACAGGGGAGTGGGACTGAAGCTTTCTTT CSAQGSGTEAFF - TRBV29-1 12 TRBJ1-1 TRBD1
TGTGCCAGCTCACCAGGGACAGGCGGTTCTGGGGCCAACGTCCTGACTTTC CASSPGTGGSGANVLTF - TRBV18 17 TRBJ2-6 TRBD1
TGTGCCAGCAGCTTCGGGGACAGGCGGGGGGAGCTGTTTTTT CASSFGDRRGELFF once TRBV7-2 14 TRBJ2-2 TRBD1
TGCAGTGCTAGTATACAGGGACGGGGCGAGCAGTACTTC CSASIQGRGEQYF - TRBV20-1 13 TRBJ2-7 -
TGCGCCAGCAGCGTCACCGGGACAGGGGATGGCTACACCTTC CASSVTGTGDGYTF - TRBV5-1 14 TRBJ1-2 TRBD1
TGTGCCAGCTCACCTCCAGCGGGGGGTAAAAACGGGGAGCTGTTTTTT CASSPPAGGKNGELFF - TRBV18 16 TRBJ2-2 TRBD2
TGTGCCAGCAGCGCTGGGGGCGGCGCGCTTTCACCCCTCCACTTT CASSAGGGALSPLHF - TRBV9 15 TRBJ1-6 -
TGCGCCAGCAGCCCTGGACAGGGGCCCTCCTACGAGCAGTACTTC CASSPGQGPSYEQYF - TRBV4-1 15 TRBJ2-7 TRBD1
TGTGCCAGCAGTCCATTCCGGGGGGGGTTAAACACCGGGGAGCTGTTTTTT CASSPFRGGLNTGELFF - TRBV2 17 TRBJ2-2 TRBD2
TGTGCCAGCAGCACAGGACGGGCGAACACTGAAGCTTTCTTT CASSTGRANTEAFF - TRBV11-3 14 TRBJ1-1 -
TGTGCCAGCAGTGATCCGGGCTATGGCTACACCTTC CASSDPGYGYTF - TRBV2 12 TRBJ1-2 -
TGTGCCAGCAGTTCCACGGGGGGCGCCGGCAATCAGCCCCAGCATTTT CASSSTGGAGNQPQHF - TRBV6-5 16 TRBJ1-5 -
TGTGCCAGCACCTTTGGAGCCTACAATGAGCAGTTCTTC CASTFGAYNEQFF - TRBV28 13 TRBJ2-1 -
TGCGCCAGCAGCTTGACGACAGGAAACTATGGCTACACCTTC CASSLTTGNYGYTF - TRBV5-1 14 TRBJ1-2 -
TGCGCCAGCAGTTACGACAGGCTGGGTCGGGACATTCAGTACTTC CASSYDRLGRDIQYF - TRBV5-1 15 TRBJ2-4 -
TGTGCCAGCAGAGAAGCGGGATCGGGCTACACCTTC CASREAGSGYTF once TRBV28 12 TRBJ1-2 -
TGTGCCAGCAGCCACTATCGCGGCTCCAGGAACACCGGGGAGCTGTTTTTT CASSHYRGSRNTGELFF - TRBV13 17 TRBJ2-2 -
TGTGCCAGCAGCTTAGGTGAAGCGGGACTGCCGTGGGACAATGAGCAGTTCTTC CASSLGEAGLPWDNEQFF - TRBV11-2 18 TRBJ2-1 TRBD2
TGTGCCAGTACCCCTCTCCGGGGGAGGAGCTCCTACAATGAGCAGTTCTTC CASTPLRGRSSYNEQFF few TRBV19 17 TRBJ2-1 -
TGTGCCATCGGACCCGGGACACTCGGAAACACCATATATTTT CAIGPGTLGNTIYF - TRBV10-3 14 TRBJ1-3 -
TGTGCCACCAGTGAACGTCAGGCCGGGGAGCTGTTTTTT CATSERQAGELFF few TRBV24-1 13 TRBJ2-2 -
TGCGCCAGCAGCCAAAAAATTTTAGTAGCGGGGGTCACAGATACGCAGTATTTT CASSQKILVAGVTDTQYF - TRBV4-1 18 TRBJ2-3 TRBD2
TGTGCTAGTGGTTCTGAGGGAAAGCAGTACTTC CASGSEGKQYF - TRBV12-5 11 TRBJ2-7 -
TGTGCCAGCAGCTTAGTGCGGGGCAGAGCTTTCTTT CASSLVRGRAFF - TRBV11-2 12 TRBJ1-1 -